These T cell receptor beta chains were read from a single sample in a study of OX40 agonist ivuxolimab in advanced cancers. Profiled with immunoSEQ multiplex PCR; TCRdb holds only in-frame clones, not every one. The sample consists of around 45,000 clones, around 84% of them appearing once. This sample comprised CD4+ or CD8+ T cells sorted from blood, obtained in a trial of the OX40 agonist ivuxolimab. All receptors derive from an adult with an advanced solid tumor such as melanoma, head and neck, liver or kidney cancer. Each CDR3 is given with its conserved first and last residue. A D gene is named only where the DNA matches it firmly. Clone size is not always given. Where it is, it says once, few, many or a class for expanded clones.

CDR3 length: 14; V gene: TRBV19; D gene: TRBD1; J gene: TRBJ2-3; clone size: NA; CDR3 DNA: TGTGCCAGCAGTCCGGACAGGGCGACAGATACGCAGTATTTT; CDR3 protein: CASSPDRATDTQYF
CDR3 length: 18; V gene: TRBV4-3; D gene: TRBD1; J gene: TRBJ2-1; clone size: NA; CDR3 DNA: TGCGCCAGCAGCCAAGAACCCCCGGGGACAGACGGGGACAATGAGCAGTTCTTC; CDR3 protein: CASSQEPPGTDGDNEQFF
CDR3 length: 14; V gene: TRBV10-1; D gene: TRBD2; J gene: TRBJ2-5; clone size: NA; CDR3 DNA: TGCGCCAGCAGTAGCGGGGTTGAGAGAGAGACCCAGTACTTC; CDR3 protein: CASSSGVERETQYF
CDR3 length: 15; V gene: TRBV7-9; D gene: NA; J gene: TRBJ2-2; clone size: NA; CDR3 DNA: TGTGCCAGCAGCTTGGGACGGAGCCACACCGGGGAGCTGTTTTTT; CDR3 protein: CASSLGRSHTGELFF
CDR3 length: 15; V gene: TRBV7-9; D gene: TRBD1; J gene: TRBJ2-3; clone size: NA; CDR3 DNA: TGTGCCAGCAGCCGCTGGACAGGGAGCACAGATACGCAGTATTTT; CDR3 protein: CASSRWTGSTDTQYF
CDR3 length: 13; V gene: TRBV19; D gene: NA; J gene: TRBJ1-1; clone size: NA; CDR3 DNA: TGTGCCAGTAGTATTACCATGAACACTGAAGCTTTCTTT; CDR3 protein: CASSITMNTEAFF
CDR3 length: 14; V gene: TRBV7-8; D gene: NA; J gene: TRBJ1-5; clone size: NA; CDR3 DNA: TGTGCCAGCAGCTCAAGGACAGACCTGGGCCCCCAGCATTTT; CDR3 protein: CASSSRTDLGPQHF
CDR3 length: 15; V gene: TRBV6-5; D gene: NA; J gene: TRBJ1-4; clone size: NA; CDR3 DNA: TGTGCCAGCAGCCACCGTGGTGGCATAAGTGAAAAACTGTTTTTT; CDR3 protein: CASSHRGGISEKLFF
CDR3 length: 15; V gene: TRBV11-2; D gene: TRBD2; J gene: TRBJ2-7; clone size: NA; CDR3 DNA: TGTGCCAGCAGCTTGCCGACTAGCGGGTCCTACGAGCAGTACTTC; CDR3 protein: CASSLPTSGSYEQYF
CDR3 length: 13; V gene: TRBV12-5; D gene: NA; J gene: TRBJ1-4; clone size: once; CDR3 DNA: TGTGCTAGTGGTTCGAGGGGTAATGAAAAACTGTTTTTT; CDR3 protein: CASGSRGNEKLFF
CDR3 length: 15; V gene: TRBV6-1; D gene: TRBD2; J gene: TRBJ2-7; clone size: NA; CDR3 DNA: TGTGCCAGCAGACAGGGACTAGCGGGAGTTTACGAGCAGTACTTC; CDR3 protein: CASRQGLAGVYEQYF
CDR3 length: 13; V gene: TRBV2; D gene: NA; J gene: TRBJ1-1; clone size: NA; CDR3 DNA: TGTGCCAGCAGCGGGGGGTTGTCACTGTTAGCTTTCTTT; CDR3 protein: CASSGGLSLLAFF
CDR3 length: 13; V gene: TRBV11-1; D gene: NA; J gene: TRBJ1-2; clone size: NA; CDR3 DNA: TGTGCCAGCAGCTTAGGAAGTAACTATGGCTACACCTTC; CDR3 protein: CASSLGSNYGYTF
CDR3 length: 12; V gene: TRBV4-1; D gene: NA; J gene: TRBJ2-7; clone size: NA; CDR3 DNA: TGTGCCAGCAGCGGGCGGGACTACGAGCAGTACTTC; CDR3 protein: CASSGRDYEQYF
CDR3 length: 13; V gene: TRBV9; D gene: NA; J gene: TRBJ1-2; clone size: NA; CDR3 DNA: TGTGCCAGCAGCCCCCGAGAAGACTATGGCTACACCTTC; CDR3 protein: CASSPREDYGYTF
CDR3 length: 11; V gene: TRBV2; D gene: NA; J gene: TRBJ2-7; clone size: NA; CDR3 DNA: TGTGCCAGCAGTAGGGAAGGCGAGCAGTACTTC; CDR3 protein: CASSREGEQYF
CDR3 length: 16; V gene: TRBV2; D gene: TRBD1; J gene: TRBJ1-2; clone size: NA; CDR3 DNA: TGTGCCAGCAGTGGGGACAGGGGGCCAAGTAACTATGGCTACACCTTC; CDR3 protein: CASSGDRGPSNYGYTF
CDR3 length: 14; V gene: TRBV5-5; D gene: NA; J gene: TRBJ1-4; clone size: NA; CDR3 DNA: TGTGCCAGCAGCCCCGGGGACGACCCTGAAAAACTGTTTTTT; CDR3 protein: CASSPGDDPEKLFF
CDR3 length: 17; V gene: TRBV10-3; D gene: NA; J gene: TRBJ2-7; clone size: NA; CDR3 DNA: TGTGCCATCAGTGAGTCGGGGGGCGGGGGTATCACCTACGAGCAGTACTTC; CDR3 protein: CAISESGGGGITYEQYF
CDR3 length: 18; V gene: TRBV7-2; D gene: TRBD2; J gene: TRBJ2-3; clone size: NA; CDR3 DNA: TGTGCCAGCAGCTTACTCCCCGGTGCGGGGGGGGGCACAGATACGCAGTATTTT; CDR3 protein: CASSLLPGAGGGTDTQYF
CDR3 length: 17; V gene: TRBV19; D gene: TRBD1; J gene: TRBJ2-3; clone size: once; CDR3 DNA: TGTGCCAGTAGTACTAGGACAGGGCCCCTGGGCACAGATACGCAGTATTTT; CDR3 protein: CASSTRTGPLGTDTQYF
CDR3 length: 20; V gene: TRBV21-1; D gene: NA; J gene: TRBJ2-1; clone size: few; CDR3 DNA: TGTGCCAGCAGCAAGAGGACATACCCGTACCGGGACAGGGGGGACAATGAGCAGTTCTTC; CDR3 protein: CASSKRTYPYRDRGDNEQFF
CDR3 length: 17; V gene: TRBV7-9; D gene: TRBD2; J gene: TRBJ2-3; clone size: NA; CDR3 DNA: TGTGCCAGCAGCTTAGGAAGGACTAGCGGGAGCCCAGATACGCAGTATTTT; CDR3 protein: CASSLGRTSGSPDTQYF
CDR3 length: 11; V gene: TRBV6-5; D gene: NA; J gene: TRBJ2-7; clone size: NA; CDR3 DNA: TGTGCCAGCAGTGAACTATCCGAGCAGTACTTC; CDR3 protein: CASSELSEQYF
CDR3 length: 16; V gene: TRBV5-1; D gene: TRBD2; J gene: TRBJ2-4; clone size: NA; CDR3 DNA: TGCGCCAGCAGCTTGGTCGGGAGGGTAGCCAAAAACATTCAGTACTTC; CDR3 protein: CASSLVGRVAKNIQYF
CDR3 length: 15; V gene: TRBV30; D gene: NA; J gene: TRBJ2-3; clone size: NA; CDR3 DNA: TGTGCCTGGACCAGGGGGGAGTCTAGCACAGATACGCAGTATTTT; CDR3 protein: CAWTRGESSTDTQYF
CDR3 length: 16; V gene: TRBV19; D gene: TRBD2; J gene: TRBJ2-2; clone size: NA; CDR3 DNA: TGTGCCAGTAGTCTAACTAGCGGGTCAGACACCGGGGAGCTGTTTTTT; CDR3 protein: CASSLTSGSDTGELFF
CDR3 length: 14; V gene: TRBV6-5; D gene: NA; J gene: TRBJ1-2; clone size: NA; CDR3 DNA: TGTGCCAGCAGCACAGGATCGGGTAACTATGGCTACACCTTC; CDR3 protein: CASSTGSGNYGYTF
CDR3 length: 14; V gene: TRBV4-2; D gene: TRBD1; J gene: TRBJ2-7; clone size: NA; CDR3 DNA: TGTGCCAGCAGCACGGGACAGGGGTTGTGGGAGCAGTACTTC; CDR3 protein: CASSTGQGLWEQYF
CDR3 length: 15; V gene: TRBV4-1; D gene: NA; J gene: TRBJ1-1; clone size: NA; CDR3 DNA: TGCGCCAGCAGCCAAGAAGGAGGGGGGGGAACTGAAGCTTTCTTT; CDR3 protein: CASSQEGGGGTEAFF
CDR3 length: 15; V gene: TRBV4-1; D gene: NA; J gene: TRBJ2-7; clone size: NA; CDR3 DNA: TGCGCCAGCAGCCAGGCCCACCAGGAGCTCCACGAGCAGTACTTC; CDR3 protein: CASSQAHQELHEQYF
CDR3 length: 11; V gene: TRBV27; D gene: NA; J gene: TRBJ2-7; clone size: NA; CDR3 DNA: TGTGCCAGTGGGTGGAACTACGAGCAGTACTTC; CDR3 protein: CASGWNYEQYF
CDR3 length: 16; V gene: TRBV18; D gene: TRBD1; J gene: TRBJ2-1; clone size: NA; CDR3 DNA: TGTGCCAGCTCGTCACCGGGACAGGGGATCTACAATGAGCAGTTCTTC; CDR3 protein: CASSSPGQGIYNEQFF
CDR3 length: 13; V gene: TRBV5-1; D gene: TRBD1; J gene: TRBJ1-1; clone size: NA; CDR3 DNA: TGCGCCAGCAGTTACGACAGGGAAACGACGGCTTTCTTT; CDR3 protein: CASSYDRETTAFF
CDR3 length: 12; V gene: TRBV5-6; D gene: NA; J gene: TRBJ2-1; clone size: NA; CDR3 DNA: TGTGCCAGCAGCTTGGGAGAGAATGAGCAGTTCTTC; CDR3 protein: CASSLGENEQFF
CDR3 length: 13; V gene: TRBV13; D gene: TRBD1; J gene: TRBJ1-3; clone size: NA; CDR3 DNA: TGTGCCAGCAGTCGGGACAGGGGAAACACCATATATTTT; CDR3 protein: CASSRDRGNTIYF
CDR3 length: 17; V gene: TRBV9; D gene: TRBD2; J gene: TRBJ2-1; clone size: NA; CDR3 DNA: TGTGCCAGCAGCGTAAGTGGGAGGGGACTAGTCTACAATGAGCAGTTCTTC; CDR3 protein: CASSVSGRGLVYNEQFF
CDR3 length: 12; V gene: TRBV7-9; D gene: NA; J gene: TRBJ2-5; clone size: NA; CDR3 DNA: TGTGCCAGCAGAAAGAGTGAAAGAGAGCAGTACTTC; CDR3 protein: CASRKSEREQYF
CDR3 length: 16; V gene: TRBV11-2; D gene: NA; J gene: TRBJ1-2; clone size: NA; CDR3 DNA: TGTGCCAGCAGACGTCCCGGGGGAAGGGAGAACTATGGCTACACCTTC; CDR3 protein: CASRRPGGRENYGYTF
CDR3 length: 14; V gene: TRBV7-3; D gene: NA; J gene: TRBJ2-5; clone size: NA; CDR3 DNA: TGTGCCAGCAGCCCGACCGGCTTAGGAGAGACCCAGTACTTC; CDR3 protein: CASSPTGLGETQYF
CDR3 length: 15; V gene: TRBV11-2; D gene: NA; J gene: TRBJ2-1; clone size: NA; CDR3 DNA: TGTGCCAGCAGCCCGGGACGGAGTCTTTACAATGAGCAGTTCTTC; CDR3 protein: CASSPGRSLYNEQFF
CDR3 length: 18; V gene: TRBV4-3; D gene: NA; J gene: TRBJ2-1; clone size: NA; CDR3 DNA: TGCGCCAGCAGCCAAGAGTCGGGCCCCTTAGCGGACTACAATGAGCAGTTCTTC; CDR3 protein: CASSQESGPLADYNEQFF
CDR3 length: 14; V gene: TRBV6-5; D gene: TRBD1; J gene: TRBJ1-4; clone size: once; CDR3 DNA: TGTGCCAGCAGTCTTCAGGGGGCAGATGAAAAACTGTTTTTT; CDR3 protein: CASSLQGADEKLFF
CDR3 length: 15; V gene: TRBV9; D gene: TRBD1; J gene: TRBJ2-7; clone size: NA; CDR3 DNA: TGTGCCAGCAGCGCTCCGGGGACAGGGTCCCACGAGCAGTACTTC; CDR3 protein: CASSAPGTGSHEQYF
CDR3 length: 14; V gene: TRBV4-3; D gene: NA; J gene: TRBJ1-1; clone size: NA; CDR3 DNA: TGCGCCAGCAGCTATGGGGCCCCTGGACCTGAAGCTTTCTTT; CDR3 protein: CASSYGAPGPEAFF
CDR3 length: 15; V gene: TRBV6-5; D gene: TRBD1; J gene: TRBJ2-2; clone size: NA; CDR3 DNA: TGTGCCAGCAGCTCCATAGGACAGGGGGCCGGGGAGCTGTTTTTT; CDR3 protein: CASSSIGQGAGELFF
CDR3 length: 15; V gene: TRBV4-3; D gene: NA; J gene: TRBJ2-7; clone size: NA; CDR3 DNA: TGCGCCAGCAGCCAAGAAACGGGACTCACCTACGAGCAGTACTTC; CDR3 protein: CASSQETGLTYEQYF
CDR3 length: 14; V gene: TRBV7-9; D gene: NA; J gene: TRBJ1-1; clone size: NA; CDR3 DNA: TGTGCCAGCAGCGCAAACAGGGAGGACACTGAAGCTTTCTTT; CDR3 protein: CASSANREDTEAFF
CDR3 length: 14; V gene: TRBV5-1; D gene: NA; J gene: TRBJ1-1; clone size: NA; CDR3 DNA: TGCGCCAGCAGCTTGGCCAGGGTAAACACTGAAGCTTTCTTT; CDR3 protein: CASSLARVNTEAFF
CDR3 length: 15; V gene: TRBV5-1; D gene: TRBD2; J gene: TRBJ2-1; clone size: NA; CDR3 DNA: TGCGCCAGCAGCCTAACCGGGACTAGCCTTAATGAGCAGTTCTTC; CDR3 protein: CASSLTGTSLNEQFF
CDR3 length: 17; V gene: TRBV28; D gene: NA; J gene: TRBJ1-2; clone size: NA; CDR3 DNA: TGTGCCAGCAGTTCAAAGGAGGGGGTTCAACGATCGAATGGCTACACCTTC; CDR3 protein: CASSSKEGVQRSNGYTF
CDR3 length: 13; V gene: TRBV27; D gene: NA; J gene: TRBJ2-3; clone size: few; CDR3 DNA: TGTGCCAGCAAAGGGGACGGCGGGTATACGCAGTATTTT; CDR3 protein: CASKGDGGYTQYF
CDR3 length: 18; V gene: TRBV18; D gene: TRBD1; J gene: TRBJ2-5; clone size: NA; CDR3 DNA: TGTGCCAGCTCACCTGGTTCCGGGACAGGGGGCTTCGGAGAGACCCAGTACTTC; CDR3 protein: CASSPGSGTGGFGETQYF
CDR3 length: 13; V gene: TRBV6-1; D gene: NA; J gene: TRBJ1-1; clone size: large; CDR3 DNA: TGTGCCAGCAGCTCCGACAGGAACACTGAAGCTTTCTTT; CDR3 protein: CASSSDRNTEAFF
CDR3 length: 16; V gene: TRBV7-9; D gene: TRBD1; J gene: TRBJ2-5; clone size: NA; CDR3 DNA: TGTGCCAGCAGCTTAGCCCGGACAGGGTGGGGGGAGACCCAGTACTTC; CDR3 protein: CASSLARTGWGETQYF
CDR3 length: 15; V gene: TRBV18; D gene: NA; J gene: TRBJ1-1; clone size: NA; CDR3 DNA: TGTGCCAGCTCACCACAGCAGGGCGTGAACACTGAAGCTTTCTTT; CDR3 protein: CASSPQQGVNTEAFF
CDR3 length: 14; V gene: TRBV29-1; D gene: TRBD2; J gene: TRBJ2-3; clone size: NA; CDR3 DNA: TGCAGCGGAGGGTTAGCGGGGGGCTCAGATACGCAGTATTTT; CDR3 protein: CSGGLAGGSDTQYF